Below, one T cell receptor (beta chain) is given with its context. What it binds is unknown. A junction boundary mismatches the germline segment, possibly from a read error. The data belong to a study of siplizumab effects on memory and regulatory T cells. Notes on the study in general: The apparent diversity of naive T cells exceeded that of memory cells, and naive T cells seemed to make a major contribution to the alloresponse. Treg-derived clones made up an average of approximately 70% of mappable alloreactive CD4+ clones with siplizumab and over 25% in controls. Left unconfirmed was the suppressive function of proliferating Tregs from siplizumab cultures.

The CDR3 has 12 amino acids. Germline CDR1 is MNHNS and CDR2 is SASEGT. It was about 10^5 TCR templates that were assayed per sample. Generated by immunoSEQ multiplex PCR, the TCRdb table keeps only in-frame clones and is missing some. This sample has 98,000 or so clones, with over 90% found just once. The sequence came from a human donor in good health. Sequencing input: Tregs sorted from blood. V gene TRBV6-1 combines with J gene TRBJ2-7, with 9 bases matching TRBD1. As DNA, the CDR3 is TGTGCCAGCAGTGAAGCGGTGGGACAGGGAGTGTTC. It is translated as CASSEAVGQGVF.